Presented here are 14 T cell receptor beta chains from one specimen sequenced in a study of T-cell reconstitution after alpha-beta-depleted transplantation in children. As it was prepared, the TCRbeta library received unique molecular identifiers. Each CDR3 protein is one row after TCRdb ran MiXCR on the PCR reads. This table holds 190,000 or so distinct CDR3 sequences, over 5.5% found once. The sequenced sample was PBMCs from the stem cell graft donor, obtained from the stem cell graft. The receptors derive from a human donor who donated a stem cell graft to a child with Wiskott-Aldrich syndrome.

There are many counts of this clonotype. The rearrangement links TRBV20-1 to TRBJ2-7; possible D gene TRBD2, 6 bases. V gave up 6 bases and J gave up 6 bases, with 15 bases separating them. The CDR3 contains 12 residues. In germline, CDR1 is DFQATT, CDR2 SNEGSKA (reference sequence). The CDR3 DNA reads TGCAGTGCCCCACTGGGACTCTCCGAGCAGTACTTC. It translates to CSAPLGLSEQYF.

In its sample, this clonotype was seen many times. The chain couples TRBV5-5 to TRBJ1-2; D is possibly TRBD1 (5 bases). CDR3 size: 14 residues. V shed 0 bases and J shed 9 bases, with 15 bases lying between them. In germline, CDR1 is SGHKS, CDR2 YYEKEE (reference sequence). The CDR3 bases are TGTGCCAGCAGCTTGGGGGGCGCGAACAATCGCTACACCTTC. Amino acids: CASSLGGANNRYTF.

This clonotype was counted between two and nine times. V usage is TRBV7-2 and J usage is TRBJ2-5, with a possible D match to TRBD2 (6 bases). Germline V gene lookup returns CDR1 SGHTA and CDR2 FQGNSA. CDR3 length equals 15 residues. The V gene lost 4 bases and the J gene lost 6 bases, with 18 bases spanning the gap. This chain's CDR3 is CASSSQRAGPQTQYF. CDR3 nucleotides: TGTGCCAGCAGCTCCCAGCGGGCGGGTCCACAGACCCAGTACTTC.

A remark on this clonotype: A much larger clone lies a single base off, so this may be a read error. The chain combines TRBV3-1 with TRBJ2-7; D is unclear. Deletions cut 0 bases from V and 4 bases from J, with 7 bases between. There are 13 residues in the CDR3. Germline V lookup: CDR1 LGHDT, CDR2 YNNKEL (reference sequence). DNA of the CDR3: TGTGCCAGCAGCCAAGATGGCAGTTACGAGCAGTACTTC. This gives the protein CASSQDGSYEQYF.

The sample holds many counts of this clonotype. This chain uses TRBV12-3 or TRBV12-4 with TRBJ2-1, with 14 bases fitting TRBD2. The CDR3 extends over 15 amino acids. With V trimmed by 6 bases and J by 9 bases, 7 bases remained unmatched. The CDR3 loop reads CASSLGLAGVAEQFF. In DNA, the CDR3 is TGTGCCAGCAGCCTGGGACTAGCGGGAGTGGCTGAGCAGTTCTTC.

The V call is TRBV7-8, the J call TRBJ2-7; D call uncertain. This CDR3 is 14 amino acids long. From germline, CDR1 is SGHVS and CDR2 FQNEAQ. V dropped 5 bases and J dropped 2 bases, with 13 bases sitting between them. The CDR3 sequence is CASSLPSRPYEQYF. The CDR3 DNA is TGTGCCAGCAGCCTACCTAGTCGACCCTACGAGCAGTACTTC.

This clonotype occurred a few times. This sequence joins TRBV7-2 and TRBJ1-5; tentative D call: TRBD1 (5 bases). Deletions cut 0 bases from V and 4 bases from J, with 7 bases between. From germline, CDR1 is SGHTA and CDR2 FQGNSA. CDR3 length: 14 amino acids. Here the CDR3 DNA reads TGTGCCAGCAGCTTAGCCAGGGCGAATCAGCCCCAGCATTTT. Translated: CASSLARANQPQHF.

In this sample, this clonotype turned up a few times. This chain links TRBV20-1 with TRBJ1-2; a weak D match, TRBD1 (6 bases). The CDR3 spans 12 residues. Per germline, CDR1 DFQATT and CDR2 SNEGSKA (reference sequence). The ends were cut back, 1 base at V and 6 bases at J, with 9 bases in the middle. CDR3 loop: CSARVRGHGYTF. The CDR3 nucleotides read TGCAGTGCTAGAGTACGGGGGCATGGCTACACCTTC.

This clonotype has at least ten counts. The chain joins TRBV10-3 to TRBJ2-1; D unclear. The CDR3 runs 15 residues. The V and J ends lost 2 bases and 0 bases respectively, with 8 bases between them. The V gene's germline CDR1 is ENHRY and CDR2 SYGVKD. The chain's CDR3 is CAISEGSSSYNEQFF. The CDR3 DNA follows: TGTGCCATCAGTGAGGGGTCTAGCTCCTACAATGAGCAGTTCTTC.

This clonotype was counted at least ten times. This chain connects TRBV5-1 to TRBJ2-3, with 9 bases fitting TRBD1. In germline, CDR1 is SGHRS, CDR2 YFSETQ. This CDR3 comprises 16 residues. V shed 3 bases, J shed 5 bases, and the junction held 10 bases outside the gene matches. The CDR3: CASSSPGTGIRDTQYF. The CDR3 bases are TGCGCCAGCAGCTCTCCCGGGACAGGGATTAGAGATACGCAGTATTTT.

This clonotype was seen repeatedly, ten times or more. The chain carries TRBV5-6 and TRBJ2-1, with a weak D call TRBD1 (5 bases). V lost 0 bases, J lost 0 bases, and 13 bases lay in between. The CDR3 is 17 residues long. Germline V gene lookup returns CDR1 SGHDT and CDR2 YYEEEE. CDR3 coding DNA: TGTGCCAGCAGCTTGGTCGCAGGGCTGAGCTCCTACAATGAGCAGTTCTTC. Its protein is CASSLVAGLSSYNEQFF.

This clonotype was found many times. The chain uses TRBV12-3 or TRBV12-4 and TRBJ2-3, with TRBD1 as a possible D gene (6 bases). Trimming took off 6 bases at V and 2 bases at J, with 15 bases between the two ends. The CDR3 has 15 amino acids. CDR3 sequence (DNA): TGTGCCAGCAGCCAGAGGGGGTTCCCCACAGATACGCAGTATTTT. This sequence encodes CASSQRGFPTDTQYF.

In this sample, this clonotype turned up a few times. Possible read error: a much larger clone is one base away. The chain joins TRBV25-1 to TRBJ2-7; D uncertain. Looked up from germline, CDR1 is MGHDK and CDR2 is SYGVNS. This CDR3 has 11 residues. This CDR3 is CASCDFIEQYF. Here the CDR3 DNA reads TGTGCCAGCTGTGATTTCATCGAGCAGTACTTC.

In DNA form, the CDR3 reads TGTGCCAGCAGCCTCAGGCGCCTCTACGAGCAGTACTTC. This translates into CASSLRRLYEQYF. The chain recombines TRBV28 with TRBJ2-7; D unclear. Trimming removed 6 bases at V and 3 bases at J, with 12 bases between. CDR1 and CDR2 from the germline V gene are MDHEN and SYDVKM. The CDR3 extends over 13 amino acids.